One and the same sample provided the 28 T cell receptor beta chains below, sequenced in a study of breast tumors, draining lymph nodes, adjacent tissues. Samples came from axillary lymph nodes draining the breast cancer. TCRdb called the multiplex PCR reads again in MiXCR, with one record for every CDR3 protein. This table has 120,000 to 150,000 distinct CDR3 sequences, 32% appearing once. The sample consisted of axillary lymph node tissue. All receptors come from a female donor with breast cancer. Some clones in this sample may be carry-over from other donors' samples.

This clonotype occurred once. V is TRBV20-1 and J is TRBJ2-5, with D perhaps matching TRBD1 or TRBD2 (5 bases each). The CDR3 runs 16 residues. The germline V gene encodes CDR1 DFQATT and CDR2 SNEGSKA (reference sequence). V lost 3 bases to trimming and J lost 1 base, with 18 bases between them. The CDR3 is CSASHGTSMCQETQYF. CDR3 bases: TGCAGTGCTAGCCACGGGACCTCTATGTGCCAAGAGACCCAGTACTTC.

This clonotype was counted at least ten times. At one boundary the junction diverges from the germline segment, which might be a read error. The CDR3 sequence: CASSLTSSGGPDTQYF. The CDR3, as DNA: TGTGCTAGCAGCTTGACCTCTAGCGGGGGACCAGATACGCAGTATTTT. The rearrangement joins TRBV7-7 to TRBJ2-3, with 10 bases lining up with TRBD2. CDR3 length: 16 residues. The germline V gene has CDR1 SSHAT and CDR2 FNYEAQ (reference sequence).

This clonotype was detected many times. This sequence joins TRBV9 and TRBJ2-2; 8 nucleotides agree with TRBD2. CDR1 is SGDLS and CDR2 is YYNGEE in the germline V gene. The CDR3 has 15 residues. Trimming removed 4 bases from V and 0 bases from J; junction bases left unmatched: 2. The CDR3 spells CASSREGTNTGELFF. The CDR3, as DNA: TGTGCCAGCAGCCGGGAGGGTACGAACACCGGGGAGCTGTTTTTT.

About this clonotype itself: A junction boundary mismatches the germline segment, possibly from a read error. The chain is built from TRBV7-8 and TRBJ2-4; D is uncertain. CDR3 size: 15 residues. Germline CDR1 SGHVS, CDR2 FQNEAQ. CDR3 residues: CASSTRTNAKNIQHF. The CDR3 DNA sequence: TGTGCCAGCAGCACCCGGACCAACGCCAAAAACATTCAGCACTTC.

The chain uses TRBV9 and TRBJ2-7, with 8 bases aligning to TRBD1. CDR3 length: 14 residues. The V gene's germline CDR1 is SGDLS and CDR2 YYNGEE. V was pared by 4 bases and J by 7 bases, with 10 bases of the junction left unmatched. DNA of the CDR3: TGTGCCAGCAGCTCGCGGGCAGGGGGCGGTGAGCAGTACTTC. Encoded protein: CASSSRAGGGEQYF.

This clonotype was detected ten times or more. V gene TRBV6-5 combines with J gene TRBJ1-6, with 8 positions matching TRBD1. Per the germline V gene, CDR1 is MNHEY and CDR2 is SVGAGI. This CDR3 has 18 amino acids. Trimming at V came to 6 bases and at J to 0 bases, leaving 10 bases not matched to a gene. CDR3 DNA: TGTGCCAGCAGCCGACGCGCAGGGGGCGGCTCCTATAATTCACCCCTCCACTTT. This translates into CASSRRAGGGSYNSPLHF.

This clonotype has at least ten counts. The V and J genes are TRBV5-8 and TRBJ2-7; D is possibly TRBD2 (5 bases). The length of the CDR3 is 13 residues. Germline CDR1 and CDR2: SGHTS and YDEGEE. The CDR3 spells CATARGLNYEQYF. DNA for the CDR3: TGTGCGACCGCCCGAGGGCTGAACTACGAGCAGTACTTC. The full variable domain, in which reference TRBV5-8 and TRBJ2-7 provide the parts outside the CDR3, is EAGVTQSPTHLIKTRGQQATLRCSPISGHTSVYWYQQALGLGLQFLLWYDEGEERNRGNFPPRFSGRQFPNYSSELNVNALELEDSALYLCATARGLNYEQYFGPGTRLTVT.

The chain recombines TRBV15 with TRBJ1-2; 9 positions match TRBD1. Trimming removed 6 bases from V and 7 bases from J; junction bases left unmatched: 18. This CDR3 comprises 17 residues. Germline V gene lookup returns CDR1 LNHNV and CDR2 YYDKDF (reference sequence). In DNA, the CDR3 is TGTGCCACCAGTACCCAACTGGGACAGGGAGAGTCAGGTGGCTACACCTTC. This encodes CATSTQLGQGESGGYTF.

This clonotype was counted at least ten times. The rearrangement links TRBV5-5 to TRBJ2-3; D gene unclear. The CDR3 extends over 14 amino acids. Germline V gene sequence: CDR1 SGHKS, CDR2 YYEKEE (reference sequence). V lost 4 bases, J lost 4 bases, and 13 bases lay in between. The CDR3 region is CASSTSTIPDTQYF. The CDR3 DNA reads as TGTGCCAGCAGCACGAGCACAATTCCAGATACGCAGTATTTT.

This clonotype was found many times. The V gene is TRBV6-6, the J gene TRBJ2-7; a weak D match, TRBD1 (5 bases). CDR1 and CDR2 from the germline V gene are MNHNY and SVGAGI (reference sequence). V gave up 6 bases and J gave up 5 bases, with 11 bases separating them. This CDR3 is 12 amino acids long. As DNA, the CDR3 is TGTGCCAGCAGCATCAGGGATAACGAGCAGTACTTC. The encoded protein is CASSIRDNEQYF.

On this clonotype: This may arise from a read error, as a much more abundant clone is one base away. The CDR3 DNA is TGCAGTGCTAGAGACTTTTTCACAGGGGGTGGAAAACTGTTTTTT. Translated: CSARDFFTGGGKLFF. This sequence joins TRBV20-1 and TRBJ1-4; TRBD1 agrees at 8 bases. Germline V lookup: CDR1 DFQATT, CDR2 SNEGSKA (reference sequence). V was clipped by 0 bases and J by 10 bases; unmatched bases: 10. The CDR3 totals 15 residues.

V is TRBV19 and J is TRBJ1-6; the D gene is possibly TRBD1 (5 bases). CDR1 and CDR2 (germline): LNHDA, SQIVND (reference sequence). The length of the CDR3 is 13 residues. V lost 6 bases and J lost 7, with 10 bases in between. CDR3 sequence (DNA): TGTGCCAGTAGGACAGCTCAAAATTCACCCCTCCACTTT. Protein sequence: CASRTAQNSPLHF.

With respect to this clonotype: A much larger clone lies a single base off, so this may be a read error. V gene TRBV6-1 combines with J gene TRBJ2-7; D is unresolved. The germline V gene encodes CDR1 MNHNS and CDR2 SASEGT. The CDR3 runs to 14 residues. CDR3 nucleotide sequence: TGTGCCGGCAGTGCAGAGGCTAGCTCCTACGAGCAGTACGTC. Translation gives CAGSAEASSYEQYV.

This clonotype was detected many times. The chain combines TRBV7-9 with TRBJ2-1; D call uncertain. Trimming removed 1 base from V and 16 bases from J, with 17 bases in between. The CDR3 contains 13 residues. Germline loops: CDR1 SEHNR, CDR2 FQNEAQ (reference sequence). The CDR3 coding sequence is TGTGCCAGCAGCTTAGGTACGGGCCCCATCCCCTTCTTC. Translating gives CASSLGTGPIPFF.

Many counts were recorded for this clonotype. The chain joins TRBV11-3 to TRBJ2-3; maybe TRBD2 (5 bases). Germline V gene lookup returns CDR1 SGHNT and CDR2 YENEEA. The ends were cut back, 1 base at V and 3 bases at J, with 5 bases in the middle. CDR3 length: 13 residues. CDR3 coding DNA: TGTGCCAGCAGCTTAGGGGAGACAGATACGCAGTATTTT. This translates into CASSLGETDTQYF. Combining the CDR3 with reference TRBV11-3 and TRBJ2-3 gives the whole variable domain EAGVVQSPRYKIIEKKQPVAFWCNPISGHNTLYWYLQNLGQGPELLIRYENEEAVDDSQLPKDRFSAERLKGVDSTLKIQPAELGDSAVYLCASSLGETDTQYFGPGTRLTVL.

V is TRBV29-1 and J is TRBJ2-3; the D gene is possibly TRBD2 (5 bases). The CDR3 length is 12 residues. Trimming removed 6 bases from V and 4 bases from J, with 11 bases in between. From germline, CDR1 is SQVTM and CDR2 ANQGSEA. CDR3 residues: CSVLHGADTQYF. DNA for the CDR3: TGCAGCGTCCTACACGGGGCAGATACGCAGTATTTT.

This clonotype was observed at least ten times. This chain uses TRBV28 with TRBJ2-7; D is unresolved. From germline, CDR1 is MDHEN and CDR2 SYDVKM. CDR3 size: 15 residues. Trimming removed 4 bases at V and 5 bases at J, with 18 bases between. The CDR3 sequence is CASSSPGLGSHEQYF. The CDR3, as DNA: TGTGCCAGCAGTTCCCCCGGTCTGGGTAGCCACGAGCAGTACTTC.

This clonotype has a single count. Sequence at one end of the junction differs from germline and may be a read error. The CDR3 sequence: CASSSGSNEKLSF. In nucleotides, the CDR3 is TGCGCCAGCAGCAGTGGTAGTAATGAAAAACTGTCCTTT. The rearrangement links TRBV5-1 to TRBJ1-4; D remains ambiguous. CDR1 and CDR2 (germline): SGHRS, YFSETQ. The CDR3 sequence is 13 residues long.

This clonotype was recorded at least ten times. The V gene is TRBV12-3 or TRBV12-4, the J gene TRBJ1-3, with no clear D. The length of the CDR3 is 11 residues. Trimming cost V 6 bases and J 15 bases, with 15 bases left between them. CDR3 nucleotide sequence: TGTGCCAGCAGCACAGAGGACCGGAAATATTTT. Encoded protein: CASSTEDRKYF.

The chain recombines TRBV7-8 with TRBJ2-1; TRBD2 matches at 14 bases. V lost 2 bases and J lost 7; bases outside the gene matches: 16. CDR1 is SGHVS and CDR2 is FQNEAQ in the germline V gene. This CDR3 has 20 amino acids. In nucleotides, the CDR3 is TGTGCCAGCAGCTTAAAGTCGATCGACACGACTAGCGGGGGGGCAAATGAGCAGTTCTTC. Protein product: CASSLKSIDTTSGGANEQFF. Full variable domain (outside the CDR3, taken from reference TRBV7-8 and TRBJ2-1): GAGVSQSPRYKVAKRGQDVALRCDPISGHVSLFWYQQALGQGPEFLTYFQNEAQLDKSGLPSDRFFAERPEGSVSTLKIQRTQQEDSAVYLCASSLKSIDTTSGGANEQFFGPGTRLTVL.

This clonotype was seen at least ten times. The chain carries TRBV20-1 and TRBJ1-3, with D possibly TRBD1 on 5 matching bases. V was shortened by 3 bases and J by 2 bases, with 14 bases between the two germline ends. From germline, CDR1 is DFQATT and CDR2 SNEGSKA (reference sequence). The CDR3 runs to 15 residues. CDR3 nucleotide sequence: TGCAGTGCTAGGCCCCCGGGACTCACTGGAAACACCATATATTTT. Protein product: CSARPPGLTGNTIYF.

At least ten counts were recorded for this clonotype. The chain employs TRBV10-2 and TRBJ1-2; 7 bases match TRBD1. Per the germline V gene, CDR1 is WSHSY and CDR2 is SAAADI. V trimming: 2 bases; J trimming: 6 bases; junction bases outside the gene matches: 6. This CDR3 is 14 amino acids long. Written as DNA, the CDR3 is TGCGCCAGCAGTGAGAGGAGACAGGGCCATGGCTACACCTTC. Translation: CASSERRQGHGYTF.

For the CDR3, the DNA is TGCAGTGCTAGAGGAGGGGCTAACTACGAGCAGTACGTC. Translation gives CSARGGANYEQYV. The J gene is TRBJ2-7, the V gene TRBV20-1, with D perhaps given as TRBD1 or TRBD2 (5 bases each). V was trimmed by 1 base and J by 3 bases, leaving 10 bases between them. The CDR3 runs to 13 residues. Germline V gene sequence: CDR1 DFQATT, CDR2 SNEGSKA (reference sequence).

There are a few counts of this clonotype. The DNA for the CDR3 is TGTGCCAGCTGGGGACAGCCCACAGATACGCAGTATTTT. Amino acid sequence: CASWGQPTDTQYF. The V and J genes are TRBV7-9 and TRBJ2-3; 7 bases line up with TRBD1. The J segment lost 2 bases and the V segment lost 8 bases, leaving 4 bases of the junction unmatched. CDR1 SEHNR and CDR2 FQNEAQ come from the germline V gene (reference sequence). This CDR3 is built from 13 residues.

The V call is TRBV4-3, the J call TRBJ2-1; TRBD2 matches 9 bases. CDR3 size: 17 residues. V was pared by 0 bases and J by 6 bases, with 9 bases of the junction left unmatched. Germline values: CDR1 LGHNA, CDR2 YSLEER. CDR3 in amino acids: CASSQDGAGGHGNEQFF. CDR3 sequence (DNA): TGCGCCAGCAGCCAAGATGGGGCGGGGGGGCACGGCAATGAGCAGTTCTTC.

The V gene is TRBV28, the J gene TRBJ2-2; 12 bases fit TRBD1. With V trimmed by 6 bases and J by 4 bases, 12 bases remained unmatched. Germline CDR1 and CDR2: MDHEN and SYDVKM. The CDR3 consists of 18 residues. The CDR3 nucleotides are TGTGCCAGCAGGGAGGCGGGACAGGGGGCCCGTGGCACCGGGGAGCTGTTTTTT. Its protein is CASREAGQGARGTGELFF. The complete variable domain, with remaining parts taken from reference TRBV28 and TRBJ2-2, reads DVKVTQSSRYLVKRTGEKVFLECVQDMDHENMFWYRQDPGLGLRLIYFSYDVKMKEKGDIPEGYSVSREKKERFSLILESASTNQTSMYLCASREAGQGARGTGELFFGEGSRLTVL.

This clonotype was counted at least ten times. In nucleotides, the CDR3 is TGTGCCAGTAGTATAGATAGGGGCGCCGGGGCCAACGTCCTGACTTTC. Protein sequence: CASSIDRGAGANVLTF. The chain employs TRBV19 and TRBJ2-6, with D possibly TRBD1 on 5 matching bases. CDR1 is LNHDA, CDR2 SQIVND, per germline (reference sequence). This CDR3 comprises 16 residues. V lost 0 bases and J lost 4, with 10 bases in between.

Comments on this clonotype: No conserved phenylalanine or tryptophan is present at the end of the CDR3, so a read error is the likely explanation. The chain combines TRBV9 with TRBJ2-3; 10 nucleotides match TRBD2. J lost 4 bases, V lost 7 bases, and 15 bases had no gene match. There are 17 residues in the CDR3. Looked up from germline, CDR1 is SGDLS and CDR2 is YYNGEE. This CDR3 reads CASGAPRKAGGPDTQYL. The CDR3 coding sequence is TGTGCCAGCGGCGCCCCCAGGAAAGCGGGGGGGCCAGATACGCAGTATTTG.